Following are 30 T cell receptor beta chains from one sample sequenced in a study of blood T cell repertoires in COVID-19. TCRdb keeps only in-frame clones here, not all; method: immunoSEQ multiplex PCR. The repertoire holds under 200,000 clones, with more than 85% as singletons. Sequencing was done on a sample of peripheral blood. These receptors were collected from a middle-aged man with acute or convalescent COVID-19.

The chain joins TRBV6-1 to TRBJ2-7; perhaps TRBD1 as D (6 bases). V was cut by 3 bases and J by 5 bases, with 17 bases left in between. The CDR3 is 15 amino acids. Germline V lookup: CDR1 MNHNS, CDR2 SASEGT. For the CDR3, the DNA is TGTGCCAGCAGTGAGGGAGCCAACAGGGTGGACGAGCAGTACGTC. This gives the protein CASSEGANRVDEQYV.

In this sample, this clone turned up a few times. The chain has TRBV18 and TRBJ1-5, with D perhaps TRBD1 (5 bases). V was trimmed by 2 bases and J by 3 bases, leaving 8 bases between them. Germline V gene data show CDR1 as KGHSH and CDR2 as LQKENI. The CDR3 loop spans 14 amino acids. In nucleotides, the CDR3 is TGTGCCAGCTCACCAGACAGATACAATCAGCCCCAGCATTTT. It translates to CASSPDRYNQPQHF.

The V gene is TRBV6-5, the J gene TRBJ1-2; 9 bases match TRBD1. The CDR3 extends over 15 amino acids. Germline V gene lookup returns CDR1 MNHEY and CDR2 SVGAGI. V was pared by 5 bases and J by 7 bases, with 11 bases of the junction left unmatched. The CDR3 DNA sequence: TGTGCCAGCAGTCCGGGACAGGGTTTTAGATTTGGCTACACCTTC. The encoded protein is CASSPGQGFRFGYTF.

The chain couples TRBV19 to TRBJ1-2; TRBD1 matches 7 bases. Trimming at V came to 2 bases and at J to 2 bases, leaving 5 bases not matched to a gene. This CDR3 has 15 residues. Looked up from germline, CDR1 is LNHDA and CDR2 is SQIVND (reference sequence). CDR3 bases: TGTGCCAGTAGTATAAGGGGGCCCGAGAACTATGGCTACACCTTC. The encoded protein is CASSIRGPENYGYTF.

V and J are TRBV27 and TRBJ1-5, with D unclear. V was trimmed by 0 bases and J by 5 bases, leaving 11 bases between them. Germline CDR1 MNHEY, CDR2 SMNVEV (reference sequence). CDR3 length: 15 amino acids. The CDR3 here is CASSLSWEAYQPQHF. The CDR3 nucleotides are TGTGCCAGCAGTTTATCGTGGGAGGCTTATCAGCCCCAGCATTTT.

Only one count was recorded for this clone. The chain uses TRBV7-2 and TRBJ2-2; TRBD2 aligns across 8 bases. This CDR3 comprises 17 residues. Germline values: CDR1 SGHTA, CDR2 FQGNSA. V dropped 1 base and J dropped 5; count of bases not matched to a gene: 9. DNA for the CDR3: TGTGCCAGCAGCTTAGATCACGGGGGGGCTAAAACCGGGGAGCTGTTTTTT. It specifies CASSLDHGGAKTGELFF.

The chain links TRBV5-1 to TRBJ2-7; D may be TRBD1 (5 bases). V lost 2 bases and J lost 6, with 12 bases in between. From germline, CDR1 is SGHRS and CDR2 YFSETQ. This CDR3 has 13 amino acids. The CDR3 loop reads CASSLNRGLEQYF. The DNA for the CDR3 is TGCGCCAGCAGCTTAAATAGGGGTCTCGAGCAGTACTTC.

V is TRBV28 and J is TRBJ2-5; no reliable D call. The CDR3 length is 14 residues. Germline CDR1 and CDR2: MDHEN and SYDVKM. Trimming shortened V by 5 bases and J by 2 bases, and 12 bases separated the two germline ends. The CDR3 sequence is CASSPYSLQETQYF. The CDR3, as DNA: TGTGCCAGCAGTCCGTACAGTCTTCAAGAGACCCAGTACTTC.

The chain has TRBV7-9 and TRBJ2-2; 7 bases map to TRBD1. The CDR3 consists of 13 residues. CDR1 is SEHNR and CDR2 is FQNEAQ in the germline V gene (reference sequence). Trimming cost V 5 bases and J 7 bases; bases outside gene matches: 4. CDR3 coding DNA: TGTGCCAGCAGCCCACAGGGGTACGGGGAGCTGTTTTTT. This gives the protein CASSPQGYGELFF.

CDR3 DNA sequence: TGTGCCAGCAGTGAAGCGAGGACAGGGGTGGTTGACACTGAAGCTTTCTTT. This codes for CASSEARTGVVDTEAFF. This chain connects TRBV2 to TRBJ1-1, with 9 bases that match TRBD1. The germline CDR1 and CDR2 sequences are SNHLY and FYNNEI. The trim removed 0 bases at V and 3 bases at J, leaving 8 bases unmatched. The CDR3 is 17 amino acids.

V usage is TRBV7-2 and J usage is TRBJ2-3, with D unresolved. V gave up 5 bases and J gave up 0 bases, with 9 bases separating them. Germline V CDR1 and CDR2: SGHTA, FQGNSA. The CDR3 contains 14 residues. The CDR3 loop reads CASSPGWSTDTQYF. In DNA form, the CDR3 reads TGTGCCAGCAGCCCAGGTTGGAGCACAGATACGCAGTATTTT.

The rearrangement uses TRBV4-1 and TRBJ1-6; D is unresolved. The germline V and J ends were trimmed by 0 bases and 9 bases, with 15 bases remaining between them. The CDR3 is 16 amino acids. CDR1 and CDR2 from the germline V gene are MGHRA and YSYEKL. The CDR3 nucleotides are TGCGCCAGCAGCCAAGATATCGACACGGGAGCTTCACCCCTCCACTTT. Amino acids: CASSQDIDTGASPLHF.

Turning to this clone: The sample carries other DNA sequences with the same CDR3. The rearrangement links TRBV5-4 to TRBJ1-1, with TRBD1 matching over 8 bases. From germline, CDR1 is SGHNT and CDR2 YYREEE (reference sequence). V lost 2 bases, J lost 4 bases, and 4 bases stayed unmatched. The CDR3 consists of 14 residues. CDR3 sequence: CASSFGQGPTEAFF. The CDR3 coding sequence is TGTGCCAGCAGCTTCGGACAGGGACCCACTGAAGCTTTCTTT.

The chain uses TRBV12-2 and TRBJ1-4. TRBV12-2 constitutes a pseudogene. The CDR3 loop spans 17 amino acids. In nucleotides, the CDR3 is TGTGCAAGTCGCTTACTGCGAAGGAGAGCAACTAATGAAAAACTGTTTTTT. It is translated as CASRLLRRRATNEKLFF.

A single count supports this clone. The CDR3 region is CASSSLRSPPYTGELFF. The CDR3 DNA is TGTGCCAGCAGTTCGCTGCGGAGTCCCCCCTACACCGGGGAGCTGTTTTTT. The V gene is TRBV27, the J gene TRBJ2-2; D gene unclear. Germline values: CDR1 MNHEY, CDR2 SMNVEV (reference sequence). Trimming took off 4 bases at V and 3 bases at J, with 18 bases between the two ends. The CDR3 consists of 17 residues.

This chain's CDR3 is CASNPDRSTEAFF. The DNA for the CDR3 is TGTGCCAGCAACCCGGACAGGAGCACTGAAGCTTTCTTT. The V call is TRBV6-5, the J call TRBJ1-1, with TRBD1 matching 7 bases. J gave up 4 bases and V 7 bases, and 6 bases lay outside the gene matches. In germline, CDR1 is MNHEY, CDR2 SVGAGI. This CDR3 region has 13 residues.

Note on this clone: The junction differs from germline at one of its ends, possibly a read error. Other DNA sequences of this sample code for an identical CDR3. The chain joins TRBV5-1 to TRBJ2-5, with 8 bases that match TRBD1. The germline V gene has CDR1 SGHRS and CDR2 YFSETQ. This CDR3 region has 14 residues. CDR3 nucleotide sequence: TGCGCCAGCAGCCCGGGACAGGAAGGGGAGACCCAATACTTC. Translating gives CASSPGQEGETQYF.

J is TRBJ2-6 and V is TRBV5-1; maybe TRBD2 (6 bases). The CDR3 is 17 amino acids. Germline V gene sequence: CDR1 SGHRS, CDR2 YFSETQ. V was clipped by 4 bases and J by 2 bases, with 16 bases between them. The CDR3 here is CASSPGDSVPGANVLTF. The DNA for the CDR3 is TGCGCCAGCAGCCCCGGGGACTCAGTCCCTGGGGCCAACGTCCTGACTTTC. Using reference TRBV5-1 and TRBJ2-6 for the parts outside the CDR3, the full variable domain is KAGVTQTPRYLIKTRGQQVTLSCSPISGHRSVSWYQQTPGQGLQFLFEYFSETQRNKGNFPGRFSGRQFSNSRSEMNVSTLELGDSALYLCASSPGDSVPGANVLTFGAGSRLTVL.

This sequence joins TRBV28 and TRBJ1-5, with 8 bases that match TRBD1. Germline V CDR1 and CDR2: MDHEN, SYDVKM. The CDR3 has 15 amino acids. The V and J ends lost 6 bases and 1 base, in that order; junction bases with no gene match: 5. The CDR3 sequence: CASRSTGGSNQPQHF. Written as DNA, the CDR3 is TGTGCCAGCAGAAGTACAGGGGGGAGCAATCAGCCCCAGCATTTT.

Notes on this clone: Other DNA sequences of this sample code for an identical CDR3. V usage is TRBV11-3 and J usage is TRBJ2-3; 14 bases match TRBD2. The CDR3 is 16 residues long. The V gene's germline CDR1 is SGHNT and CDR2 YENEEA. With 4 bases clipped from V and 3 bases from J, the junction kept 3 bases outside the gene matches. This CDR3 is CASSSRLAGGTDTQYF. CDR3 DNA: TGTGCCAGCAGCTCCAGACTAGCGGGGGGGACAGATACGCAGTATTTT.

This clone has only one observation. The rearrangement joins TRBV12-3 or TRBV12-4 to TRBJ1-5; 8 bases align to TRBD1. The CDR3 is 13 residues long. The trim removed 11 bases at V and 4 bases at J, leaving 7 bases unmatched. CDR3 nucleotide sequence: TGTGCCTCGGGCAGGGGGCAGAATCAGCCCCAGCATTTT. It codes for CASGRGQNQPQHF.

The chain is built from TRBV30 and TRBJ1-3, with unresolved D. CDR3 length: 14 residues. CDR1 is GTSNPN, CDR2 SVGIG, per germline (reference sequence). V was shortened by 2 bases and J by 0 bases, with 8 bases between the two germline ends. The DNA of the CDR3 is TGTGCCTGGAGTTTACAGAGCTCTGGAAACACCATATATTTT. Translation: CAWSLQSSGNTIYF.

J is TRBJ2-7 and V is TRBV6-2 or TRBV6-3, with D unresolved. Trimming took off 6 bases at V and 3 bases at J, with 12 bases between the two ends. This CDR3 spans 13 amino acids. Germline CDR1 and CDR2: MNHEY and SVGEGT. The CDR3 loop is CASSVDGDYEQYV. CDR3 DNA: TGTGCCAGCAGCGTCGACGGAGACTACGAGCAGTACGTC.

The genes are TRBV23-1 and TRBJ2-7, with D hard to call. TRBV23-1 belongs to the ORF category, with a function that is uncertain. Trimming removed 3 bases at V and 3 bases at J, with 12 bases between. This CDR3 region has 14 residues. Here the CDR3 DNA reads TGCGCCAGCAGTCACCTATATGGCGGCTACGAGCAGTACGTC. Translating gives CASSHLYGGYEQYV.

This clone was seen a handful of times. At one end the junction does not follow the germline gene, possibly because of a read error. The chain carries TRBV3-1 (or the pseudogene TRBV3-2) and TRBJ1-4, with TRBD1 matching over 10 bases. Germline V gene sequence: CDR1 LGHDT, CDR2 YNNKEL (reference sequence). This CDR3 is 13 amino acids long. The CDR3 DNA is TGTGCCAGCAGCCAGGGATGGGACAGGGGACGGATTTTT. Translation gives CASSQGWDRGRIF.

The rearrangement joins TRBV7-2 to TRBJ2-6, with D perhaps matching TRBD2 (6 bases). CDR3 length: 16 residues. Germline V gene sequence: CDR1 SGHTA, CDR2 FQGNSA. V dropped 1 base and J dropped 0 bases, with 7 bases sitting between them. The CDR3 here is CASSLGRDSGANVLTF. CDR3 coding DNA: TGTGCCAGCAGCTTAGGGCGGGACTCTGGGGCCAACGTCCTGACTTTC. The full variable domain, its missing parts supplied by reference TRBV7-2 and TRBJ2-6, is GAGVSQSPSNKVTEKGKDVELRCDPISGHTALYWYRQSLGQGLEFLIYFQGNSAPDKSGLPSDRFSAERTGGSVSTLTIQRTQQEDSAVYLCASSLGRDSGANVLTFGAGSRLTVL.

This clone appeared a single time. The J gene is TRBJ1-1, the V gene TRBV29-1; TRBD1 might be the D (5 bases). This CDR3 is 14 amino acids long. The V gene lost 7 bases and the J gene lost 1 base, with 16 bases spanning the gap. CDR1 and CDR2 (germline): SQVTM, ANQGSEA. The CDR3 sequence: CSAGQGHRNTEAFF. The CDR3 DNA reads as TGCAGCGCTGGCCAGGGTCATCGGAACACTGAAGCTTTCTTT.

This chain links TRBV7-9 with TRBJ2-3; TRBD2 aligns across 13 bases. The V gene's germline CDR1 is SEHNR and CDR2 FQNEAQ (reference sequence). Germline trimming cut 5 bases from V and 0 bases from J; bases unmatched to any gene: 8. This CDR3 is 18 amino acids long. The CDR3 is CASSKGTSGVFSTDTQYF. The CDR3 DNA reads TGTGCCAGCAGCAAAGGGACTAGCGGGGTATTTAGCACAGATACGCAGTATTTT.

The rearrangement uses TRBV7-9 and TRBJ1-1; tentatively, D is TRBD1 (5 bases). In germline, CDR1 is SEHNR, CDR2 FQNEAQ (reference sequence). The CDR3 runs to 14 residues. V was trimmed by 3 bases and J by 4 bases, leaving 12 bases between them. DNA of the CDR3: TGTGCCAGCAGCTTGGGCAGGGAAAGCACTGAAGCTTTCTTT. It codes for CASSLGRESTEAFF.

The chain couples TRBV6-5 to TRBJ1-3; 8 nucleotides agree with TRBD1. With 10 bases clipped from V and 4 bases from J, the junction kept 3 bases outside the gene matches. CDR1 and CDR2 (germline): MNHEY, SVGAGI. The CDR3 totals 12 residues. The CDR3 coding sequence is TGTGCCATTGGACAGGGAGGAAACACCATATATTTT. Its protein is CAIGQGGNTIYF.